This T cell receptor beta chain was identified in a study of regulatory T cells in long-lasting Graves disease. Time point specified: newly diagnosed GD, antithyroid drugs for less than 3 months. Extracted PBMC RNA gave rise to the TCR library. CDR1 and CDR2 (germline): SEHNR, FQNEAQ (reference sequence). This CDR3 region has 16 residues. With 5 bases clipped from V and 6 bases from J, the junction kept 13 bases outside the gene matches. At least ten counts were recorded for this clonotype. Arm-PCR of CDR3 regions with iRepertoire HTBI primers generated TCR beta libraries. TCRdb called the multiplex PCR reads again in MiXCR, with one record for every CDR3 protein. The repertoire consists of some 490,000 distinct CDR3 sequences, with around 12% occurring once and the leading ten covering roughly 8.9%. These data also formed part of another study, on T cells in Graves' hyperthyroidism and ophthalmopathy. As reported in that work: Using the HTBI primer set, a first-round RT-PCR was run on the TCR CDR3.

The sequence derives from a woman between 25 and 40 years old with Graves disease. The material was peripheral blood mononuclear cells (PBMCs), obtained at new diagnosis, from a patient treated with antithyroid drugs. V and J are TRBV7-9 and TRBJ2-1; 7 nucleotides agree with TRBD2. The CDR3 is CASSEPLGGSSNEQFF. DNA for the CDR3: TGTGCCAGCAGCGAACCCCTTGGCGGGAGTTCCAATGAGCAGTTCTTC.